This entry concerns a single T cell receptor beta chain. The antigen this receptor binds is unknown. The input lacks base qualities; no much larger clone sits a single base away. The sample belongs to a study of long-term antiretroviral therapy in people with HIV (dated 2022 in TCRdb). Study-level background: The earliest samples were collected about a decade before the 2015 WHO recommendation for immediate ART, when ART was typically delayed until CD4 counts fell. This retrospective serial study examined whether starting ART and sustained HIV suppression were associated with changes in the composition and diversity of the TRB repertoire in peripheral blood. A total of over 150 cryopreserved PBMC samples came from roughly 30 adults with confirmed HIV infection and were collected serially over a mean of around 6 years (range 1-12). About 35% of the 30 participants with HIV were female. Test extractions of a monoclonal T-cell line alongside about 35 polyclonal samples showed no cross-contamination during QIAcube processing.

The CDR3, cysteine through phenylalanine, is 14 amino acids long. The DNA shown is the 42-base CDR3, in frame from base 1. V gives up 6 bases and J gives up 2 bases, and the segment between their germline ends measures 14 bases. As encoded in the germline V gene, CDR1 is ENHRY while CDR2 is SYGVKD. Participants were included only if at least one PBMC sample before ART initiation and at least two post-ART samples were available. Treatment was received in the United States of America by all participants with HIV. Before DNA extraction, cryopreserved samples of roughly 0.95-10 million PBMC were thawed and washed. At the time of the earliest PBMC sample, participants with HIV were aged between about 20 and 54 years. PBMC samples from each participant spanned 1-4 timepoints before ART initiation and 2-8 timepoints after ART initiation, with a median of 7 samples. Serial HIV viral load, CD4+ T-cell count, ART history and demographic data were obtained for every participant. Genomic DNA was extracted from unsorted PBMC with a Qiagen kit on a QIAcube, with processing performed in batches of 12 samples.

Points the paper makes about the study in general: HIV repertoires had narrower CDR3 length ranges than controls, and the network structure suggested an antigen-experienced repertoire that shifted only slightly toward naive after ART. The samples span the years 2004 to 2017, and the ART regimens used may be less effective than current regimens. Because pre-ART samples had limited cell numbers, unsorted PBMC were profiled rather than sorted CD4+ and CD8+ T cells. Inferences about post-ART repertoire changes are limited because no data were available on ART adherence, viral resistance or therapy changes. A significant increase in TRB diversity was found to be associated with ART initiation, although TRB diversity was observed to remain significantly below that of transplant donor controls even after long-term ART. Expanded TRB clones identified before ART initiation dominated the repertoire across all time points, though the dominance fluctuated and decreased in many PLHIV after ART. Limited PBMC availability meant only the TCR beta chain was sequenced, without alpha chain pairing.

Sequencing of the TRB variable region was done with the immunoSEQ hsTCRB v3.0 assay at survey level resolution. A depth of 40,000-50,000 T-cell genomes per sample was targeted for TRB sequencing. Pooled TRB libraries were sequenced on an Illumina MiSeq with a v3 150-cycle kit. The authors processed their data as follows. Analysis of repertoires was carried out in R inside a reproducible Nextflow workflow spanning QC, data transformation and analysis. Custom analyses were implemented in LymphoSeq2, an R package for AIRR-Seq data exploration. After excluding a few samples that yielded fewer than 5000 total TRB sequences, some 180 HIV repertoires remained for analysis. Of the 188 retained HIV repertoires, about 61 were collected before and 120 to 130 after ART initiation. Repertoires were downsampled to 5000 TRB nucleotide sequences, with summary statistics averaged over 100 downsampling iterations. The analysis kept only TRB sequences whose CDR3 regions were at least seven amino acids long. Diversity was assessed using a clonality score derived from Shannon entropy and using the Gini coefficient. In the repertoire networks, any two of the top 5000 CDR3 amino acid sequences were linked whenever the two sequences differed by an edit distance of one. Antigen specificity groups and MHC restriction were predicted for TRB CDR3 amino acid sequences with GLIPH2. CDR3 amino acid sequences were matched against VDJdb and McPAS-TCR to flag known CMV, EBV, HIV or tissue antigen associations. Pre-ART, post-ART and control groups were compared with Wilcoxon signed-rank tests and Holm-Bonferroni correction. TCRdb retrieved this table from immuneACCESS and kept in-frame rearrangements only. Not all clones are present; in checked studies, unresolved V genes account for under half, and no reason is known for the remainder. Clone size and V and J calls were adopted from that table, with D and trimming inferred from the DNA. This sample comprises tens of thousands of clones, 88% of them detected only once. The ten largest clones take up 3.5% of the sample.

The source of this sequence is a man in his 60s with HIV. This sequence uses TRBV10-3 and TRBJ2-7; the D gene remains uncertain. Sequences were derived from unsorted PBMCs, sampled 2.3 years after starting antiretroviral therapy. The bases read TGTGCCATCAGGGAGACCGGCTCTCCCTACGAGCAGTACTTC. This translates into CAIRETGSPYEQYF.